Shown below are 23 T cell receptor beta chains from a single sample sequenced in a study of blood T cell repertoires in COVID-19 (dated by TCRdb to 2018 to 2020). The library was produced with the immunoSEQ multiplex PCR assay. What TCRdb holds here is the immuneACCESS table cut down to in-frame rearrangements. Part of the clones is not present; checked against another copy, under half of the missing clones reflect an unresolved V gene, and the others are unexplained. Recorded for this sample are fewer than 250,000 clones; approximately 84% of them occurred a single time. Under 4% of the sample lies in the top ten. The sequencing sample was made of PBMCs or T cells enriched from blood (not recorded which). The receptor source for this set is a woman in her twenties or thirties who had recovered from COVID-19.

There are a few counts of this clone. V is TRBV6-1 and J is TRBJ2-7; TRBD2 matches 10 bases. CDR1 MNHNS and CDR2 SASEGT come from the germline V gene. CDR3 length: 13 residues. The junction had 6 bases not matched to a gene; V was cut back by 1 base and J by 12 bases. The CDR3 DNA sequence: TGTGCCAGCAGTGAAGGGACTAGCGGTAGGGTGTACGTC. This translates into CASSEGTSGRVYV.

This chain connects TRBV27 to TRBJ2-6, with 10 bases identical to TRBD1. V shed 0 bases, J shed 1 base, and the junction held 12 bases outside the gene matches. The CDR3 consists of 21 residues. In germline, CDR1 is MNHEY, CDR2 SMNVEV (reference sequence). The CDR3 DNA reads as TGTGCCAGCAGTTTATCCCGACAGGGGGCTAGCCAGGTTTCTGGGGCCAACGTCCTGACTTTC. This gives the protein CASSLSRQGASQVSGANVLTF.

The rearrangement links TRBV18 to TRBJ1-4; D uncertain. The germline V gene has CDR1 KGHSH and CDR2 LQKENI. The CDR3 sequence is 13 residues long. Trimming removed 5 bases from V and 8 bases from J, with 12 bases in between. As DNA, the CDR3 is TGTGCCAGCTCAACACTTCACAAGGAAAAACTGTTTTTT. Translation: CASSTLHKEKLFF.

V and J are TRBV18 and TRBJ1-5; D is ambiguous. Trimming removed 3 bases from V and 5 bases from J, with 20 bases in between. The CDR3 is made up of 17 amino acids. Germline-derived CDR1 and CDR2 are KGHSH and LQKENI. This CDR3 is CASSPNRRIEGYQPQHF. CDR3 sequence (DNA): TGTGCCAGCTCACCTAACCGTAGGATAGAGGGTTATCAGCCCCAGCATTTT.

The chain is built from TRBV27 and TRBJ1-5, with D unclear. Germline CDR1 MNHEY, CDR2 SMNVEV (reference sequence). There are 16 residues in the CDR3. V shed 5 bases and J shed 6 bases, with 20 bases lying between them. CDR3 sequence (DNA): TGTGCCAGCAGTCGTGCCCCCCCCGGGGAGCGTCAGCCCCAGCATTTT. Its protein is CASSRAPPGERQPQHF.

The chain is built from TRBV7-2 and TRBJ1-1, with D uncertain. V was cut by 1 base and J by 0 bases, with 12 bases left in between. Germline V gene sequence: CDR1 SGHTA, CDR2 FQGNSA. The CDR3 totals 16 residues. The CDR3 loop is CASSLGAQWMNTEAFF. The CDR3 DNA reads as TGTGCCAGCAGCTTAGGGGCCCAGTGGATGAACACTGAAGCTTTCTTT.

The V call is TRBV15, the J call TRBJ2-3; D gene uncertain. This CDR3 comprises 14 residues. CDR1 is LNHNV, CDR2 YYDKDF, per germline (reference sequence). Deletions cut 0 bases from V and 5 bases from J, with 9 bases between. CDR3 protein: CATSRDRIGDTQYF. The CDR3 DNA reads as TGTGCCACCAGCAGAGATCGAATCGGAGATACGCAGTATTTT.

This clone was seen only a few times. V and J are TRBV9 and TRBJ1-3; no firm D call. Trimming stripped 0 bases from V and 5 bases from J, with 6 bases between. The germline CDR1 and CDR2 sequences are SGDLS and YYNGEE. The CDR3 is 13 residues long. The CDR3 DNA reads as TGTGCCAGCAGCGTAGCTCCTAGAAACACCATATATTTT. This translates into CASSVAPRNTIYF.

The chain employs TRBV28 and TRBJ1-3; TRBD1 matches 8 bases. This CDR3 spans 13 amino acids. CDR1 and CDR2 from the germline V gene are MDHEN and SYDVKM. V trimming: 6 bases; J trimming: 8 bases; junction bases outside the gene matches: 6. This CDR3 reads CASSLTGVDTIYF. CDR3 nucleotide sequence: TGTGCCAGCAGCCTGACAGGGGTTGACACCATATATTTT.

This clone was counted a few times. The chain employs TRBV28 and TRBJ2-7, with D perhaps TRBD2 (5 bases). The CDR3 runs 14 residues. CDR1 MDHEN and CDR2 SYDVKM come from the germline V gene. The germline V and J ends were trimmed by 3 bases and 2 bases, with 11 bases remaining between them. CDR3 coding DNA: TGTGCCAGCAGTTTTGGCGGGCCCCCCTACGAGCAGTACTTC. It encodes CASSFGGPPYEQYF.

This clone was counted between two and nine times. The CDR3 sequence: CASSPRVTANTGELFF. The CDR3 DNA follows: TGTGCCAGCAGCCCCAGAGTGACAGCGAACACCGGGGAGCTGTTTTTT. This chain uses TRBV9 with TRBJ2-2; D might be TRBD1 (5 bases). Deletions cut 4 bases from V and 0 bases from J, with 13 bases between. Germline-derived CDR1 and CDR2 are SGDLS and YYNGEE. The CDR3 is made up of 16 amino acids.

The chain has TRBV3-1 (or the pseudogene TRBV3-2) and TRBJ1-1; maybe TRBD1 (6 bases). V was trimmed by 1 base and J by 1 base, leaving 19 bases between them. The CDR3 runs 18 residues. Germline V gene data show CDR1 as LGHDT and CDR2 as YNNKEL (reference sequence). The CDR3 region is CASSQVVGAASWNTEAFF. The CDR3 region has the DNA TGTGCCAGCAGCCAAGTGGTGGGGGCCGCCTCGTGGAACACTGAAGCTTTCTTT.

V is TRBV23-1 and J is TRBJ2-2, with D possibly TRBD2 on 5 matching bases. TRBV23-1 counts as an open reading frame of uncertain function. Trimming left V 2 bases short and J 2 bases short, with 9 bases between. This CDR3 contains 15 residues. The CDR3 reads CASSQRTFNTGELFF. The CDR3 DNA reads as TGCGCCAGCAGTCAACGGACTTTTAACACCGGGGAGCTGTTTTTT.

The chain employs TRBV20-1 and TRBJ1-2; D is possibly TRBD1 (5 bases). Trimming took 3 bases from V and 1 from J, leaving 9 bases between them. Germline CDR1 reads DFQATT; CDR2 reads SNEGSKA (reference sequence). This CDR3 region has 13 residues. This CDR3 reads CSASPRVNYGYTF. DNA of the CDR3: TGCAGTGCTAGTCCCAGGGTTAACTATGGCTACACCTTC.

The CDR3 protein is CATEGSSNQPQHF. The CDR3 DNA is TGTGCCACAGAGGGCAGTAGCAATCAGCCCCAGCATTTT. The gene calls are TRBV28 and TRBJ1-5; D is unresolved. This CDR3 is built from 13 residues. In germline, CDR1 is MDHEN, CDR2 SYDVKM. Trimming shortened V by 10 bases and J by 0 bases, and 10 bases separated the two germline ends.

The chain uses TRBV24-1 and TRBJ1-5, with D possibly matching TRBD1 (5 bases). Germline lookup yields CDR1 KGHDR and CDR2 SFDVKD. This CDR3 spans 14 amino acids. V lost 5 bases and J 3 bases, leaving 10 bases between the germline ends. In nucleotides, the CDR3 is TGTGCCACCAGTGCAGGGTTGAACAATCAGCCCCAGCATTTT. Its translation is CATSAGLNNQPQHF.

The chain combines TRBV7-3 with TRBJ2-5; TRBD2 matches at 9 bases. J gave up 3 bases and V 1 base, and 0 bases lay outside the gene matches. The CDR3 runs to 14 residues. Per germline, CDR1 SGHTA and CDR2 FQGTGA. The CDR3 loop reads CASSLSGGEETQYF. Here the CDR3 DNA reads TGTGCCAGCAGCTTAAGCGGGGGGGAAGAGACCCAGTACTTC.

This clone has a count of ten or more. The chain employs TRBV6-5 and TRBJ1-3; perhaps TRBD1 as D (5 bases). Germline V lookup: CDR1 MNHEY, CDR2 SVGAGI. Trimming stripped 7 bases from V and 0 bases from J, with 13 bases between. This CDR3 has 15 amino acids. CDR3 amino acids: CASTPTGFSGNTIYF. As DNA, the CDR3 is TGTGCCAGCACTCCTACAGGTTTCTCTGGAAACACCATATATTTT.

The chain couples TRBV2 to TRBJ2-1; a weak D match, TRBD1 (6 bases). The CDR3 runs to 14 residues. CDR1 is SNHLY and CDR2 is FYNNEI in the germline V gene. V lost 0 bases, J lost 10 bases, and 13 bases lay in between. The CDR3 DNA reads TGTGCCAGCAGTGAAGCGCGCTCTAGGGGGGAGCAGTTCTTC. As protein: CASSEARSRGEQFF.

The rearrangement joins TRBV18 to TRBJ1-5; 8 bases match TRBD1. CDR3 length equals 16 residues. J lost 1 base, V lost 6 bases, and 8 bases had no gene match. From germline, CDR1 is KGHSH and CDR2 LQKENI. This CDR3 is CASSLGTGKSNQPQHF. CDR3 in DNA: TGTGCCAGCTCCCTCGGGACAGGAAAGAGCAATCAGCCCCAGCATTTT.

Only one count was recorded for this clone. The chain links TRBV6-5 to TRBJ2-7; TRBD2 agrees at 13 bases. With V trimmed by 3 bases and J by 5 bases, 7 bases remained unmatched. The CDR3 length is 16 residues. Per the germline V gene, CDR1 is MNHEY and CDR2 is SVGAGI. The CDR3 loop reads CASSYSGLAGNHEQYF. The CDR3 nucleotides read TGTGCCAGCAGTTATTCGGGACTAGCGGGGAACCACGAGCAGTACTTC.

The rearrangement uses TRBV5-1 and TRBJ2-4; 8 bases match TRBD1. The CDR3 contains 14 residues. The trim removed 4 bases at V and 8 bases at J, leaving 8 bases unmatched. Germline V gene sequence: CDR1 SGHRS, CDR2 YFSETQ. The DNA for the CDR3 is TGCGCCAGCAGCCTCCTTGGACAGGGCTACATTCAGTACTTC. Encoded protein: CASSLLGQGYIQYF.

V gene TRBV5-8 combines with J gene TRBJ1-1; TRBD1 aligns across 8 bases. Trimming took 2 bases from V and 1 from J; bases not matched to a gene: 10. The CDR3 extends over 17 amino acids. Germline V gene lookup returns CDR1 SGHTS and CDR2 YDEGEE. The CDR3 loop is CASSLRRTGKANTEAFF. The DNA for the CDR3 is TGTGCCAGCAGCTTAAGGCGGACAGGGAAGGCGAACACTGAAGCTTTCTTT.